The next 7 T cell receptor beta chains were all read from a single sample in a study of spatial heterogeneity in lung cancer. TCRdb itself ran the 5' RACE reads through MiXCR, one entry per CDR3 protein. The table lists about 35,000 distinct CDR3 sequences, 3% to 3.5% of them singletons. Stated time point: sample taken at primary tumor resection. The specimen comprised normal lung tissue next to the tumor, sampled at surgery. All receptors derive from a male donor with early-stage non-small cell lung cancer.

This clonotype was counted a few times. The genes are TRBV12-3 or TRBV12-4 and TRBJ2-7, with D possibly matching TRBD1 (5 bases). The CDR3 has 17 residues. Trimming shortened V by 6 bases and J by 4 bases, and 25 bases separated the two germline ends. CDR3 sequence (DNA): TGTGCCAGCAGCCGAAGGACAAATACTTGGGATACTTACGAGCAGTACTTC. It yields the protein CASSRRTNTWDTYEQYF.

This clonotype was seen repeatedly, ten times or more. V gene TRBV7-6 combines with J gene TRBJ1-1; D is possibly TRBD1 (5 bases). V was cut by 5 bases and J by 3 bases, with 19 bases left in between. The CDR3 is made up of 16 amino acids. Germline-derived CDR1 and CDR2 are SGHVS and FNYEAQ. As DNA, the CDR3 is TGTGCCAGCAGCCTAATCCCAGGGTCCGGAGACACTGAAGCTTTCTTT. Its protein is CASSLIPGSGDTEAFF.

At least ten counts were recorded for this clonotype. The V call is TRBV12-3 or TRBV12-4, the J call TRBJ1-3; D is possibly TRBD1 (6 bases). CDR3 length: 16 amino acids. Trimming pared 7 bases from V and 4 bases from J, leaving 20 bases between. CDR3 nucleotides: TGTGCCAGCAAGATAAGGACAGAATCTAGGGGAAACACCATATATTTT. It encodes CASKIRTESRGNTIYF.

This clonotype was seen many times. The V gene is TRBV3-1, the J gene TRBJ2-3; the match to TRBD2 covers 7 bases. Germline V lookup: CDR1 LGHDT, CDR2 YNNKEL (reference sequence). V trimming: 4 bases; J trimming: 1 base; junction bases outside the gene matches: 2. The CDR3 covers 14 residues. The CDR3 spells CASSRDYRTDTQYF. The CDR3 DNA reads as TGTGCCAGCAGCCGGGACTACCGCACAGATACGCAGTATTTT.

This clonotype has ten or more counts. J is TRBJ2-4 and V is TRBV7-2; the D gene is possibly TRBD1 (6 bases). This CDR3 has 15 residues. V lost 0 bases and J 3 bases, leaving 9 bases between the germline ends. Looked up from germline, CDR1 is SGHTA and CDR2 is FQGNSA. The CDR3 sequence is CASSLAGRGKNIQYF. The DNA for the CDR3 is TGTGCCAGCAGCTTAGCGGGCAGGGGCAAAAACATTCAGTACTTC.

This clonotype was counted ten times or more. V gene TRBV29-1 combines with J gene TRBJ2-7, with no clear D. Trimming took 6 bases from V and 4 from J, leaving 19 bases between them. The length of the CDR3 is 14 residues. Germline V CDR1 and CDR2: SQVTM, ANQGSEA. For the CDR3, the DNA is TGCAGCGTGGCCGAGCCCGCCCGACCTTACGAGCAGTACTTC. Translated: CSVAEPARPYEQYF.

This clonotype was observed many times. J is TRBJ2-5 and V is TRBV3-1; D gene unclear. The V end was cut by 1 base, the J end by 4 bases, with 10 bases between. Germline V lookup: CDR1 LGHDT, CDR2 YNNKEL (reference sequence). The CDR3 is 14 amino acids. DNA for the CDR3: TGTGCCAGCAGCCAAGGAGGCGTCGGAGAGACCCAGTACTTC. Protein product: CASSQGGVGETQYF.